These 20 T cell receptor beta chains were sequenced from one sample in a study of CD8+CD57+ T cells in acquired aplastic anemia. Profiling that covered TCR beta VDJ and CDR3 relied on genomic DNA as its template. Each CDR3 protein gets one entry after TCRdb re-called the reads with MiXCR. The sample records about 190,000 distinct CDR3 sequences, approximately 52% being singletons. Sequences were obtained from sorted CD4+, CD8+, or CD8+CD57+ T cells (not recorded which) from PBMCs. The receptors derive from a human donor in good health, serving as a control.

CDR3 amino acids: CASSSGQAINTEAFF. The CDR3 DNA sequence: TGTGCCAGCAGCTCGGGACAGGCTATAAACACTGAAGCTTTCTTT. The chain joins TRBV7-3 to TRBJ1-1, with 8 bases lining up with TRBD1. There are 15 residues in the CDR3. The trim removed 4 bases at V and 2 bases at J, leaving 6 bases unmatched. The V gene's germline CDR1 is SGHTA and CDR2 FQGTGA.

The rearrangement links TRBV10-2 to TRBJ2-1; TRBD1 matches at 7 bases. Germline V gene data show CDR1 as WSHSY and CDR2 as SAAADI. This CDR3 is built from 13 residues. J was trimmed by 5 bases and V by 7 bases; bases with no gene match: 5. The CDR3 DNA reads as TGCGCCAGCAACGCCGGGACAGACAATGAGCAGTTCTTC. This encodes CASNAGTDNEQFF.

This clonotype was seen ten or more times. The chain carries TRBV7-3 and TRBJ2-2; TRBD1 agrees at 9 bases. The germline V gene encodes CDR1 SGHTA and CDR2 FQGTGA. The CDR3 consists of 15 residues. The J segment lost 3 bases and the V segment lost 5 bases, leaving 4 bases of the junction unmatched. Here the CDR3 reads CASSQGTGYTGELFF. CDR3 bases: TGTGCCAGCAGCCAGGGGACAGGGTACACCGGGGAGCTGTTTTTT. Supplemented by reference TRBV7-3 and TRBJ2-2, the full variable domain reads GAGVSQTPSNKVTEKGKYVELRCDPISGHTALYWYRQSLGQGPEFLIYFQGTGAADDSGLPNDRFFAVRPEGSVSTLKIQRTERGDSAVYLCASSQGTGYTGELFFGEGSRLTVL.

The chain carries TRBV2 and TRBJ1-5; the match to TRBD1 covers 8 bases. J gave up 7 bases and V 4 bases, and 12 bases lay outside the gene matches. CDR1 is SNHLY and CDR2 is FYNNEI in the germline V gene. This CDR3 region has 16 residues. CDR3: CASSGVTGGRAQPQHF. The CDR3 coding sequence is TGTGCCAGCAGTGGGGTTACAGGGGGTAGGGCCCAGCCCCAGCATTTT.

This clonotype was observed at least ten times. This chain links TRBV7-2 with TRBJ1-2; D unclear. Germline CDR1 SGHTA, CDR2 FQGNSA. The CDR3 is made up of 13 amino acids. Trimming removed 5 bases from V and 4 bases from J, with 11 bases in between. The CDR3 sequence is CASSPSAFYGYTF. The CDR3 DNA follows: TGTGCCAGCAGCCCGTCGGCGTTCTATGGCTACACCTTC.

As for this clonotype: A read error is possible here, since a much larger clone lies one base away. The genes are TRBV28 and TRBJ1-2, with 7 bases aligning to TRBD1. V shed 6 bases, J shed 12 bases, and the junction held 10 bases outside the gene matches. This CDR3 has 12 residues. The V gene's germline CDR1 is MDHEN and CDR2 SYDVKM. CDR3 coding DNA: TGTGCCAGCAGACAGGGGAAGGAAGGCAACACCTTC. Its protein is CASRQGKEGNTF.

Ten or more counts support this clonotype. This chain connects TRBV5-6 to TRBJ1-5; 7 bases match TRBD1. Trimming cost V 2 bases and J 1 base; bases outside gene matches: 3. In germline, CDR1 is SGHDT, CDR2 YYEEEE. This CDR3 is 15 amino acids long. In DNA form, the CDR3 reads TGTGCCAGCAGCTTAGGGGGCCTCAGCAATCAGCCCCAGCATTTT. It yields the protein CASSLGGLSNQPQHF.

This chain joins TRBV10-3 and TRBJ1-2; D may be TRBD1 (5 bases). In germline, CDR1 is ENHRY, CDR2 SYGVKD. Between the trimmed V and J ends, which lost 4 bases and 4 bases, there was a span of 7 bases. The CDR3 is 12 residues long. The CDR3 sequence is CAISGGTYGYTF. The CDR3 DNA sequence: TGTGCCATCAGTGGAGGGACCTATGGCTACACCTTC.

In this sample, this clonotype turned up many times. The chain has TRBV5-8 and TRBJ1-6; 8 positions match TRBD1. Germline V gene data show CDR1 as SGHTS and CDR2 as YDEGEE. CDR3 length: 15 residues. Trimming removed 5 bases from V and 7 bases from J; junction bases left unmatched: 8. CDR3 sequence (DNA): TGTGCCAGCAGTTATACAGGGGGAGGAAATTCACCCCTCCACTTT. Translating gives CASSYTGGGNSPLHF.

In its sample, this clonotype was seen many times. The J gene is TRBJ2-1, the V gene TRBV5-1; no reliable D call. The CDR3 contains 13 residues. Germline lookup yields CDR1 SGHRS and CDR2 YFSETQ. V was pared by 0 bases and J by 6 bases, with 7 bases between. CDR3 nucleotide sequence: TGCGCCAGCAGCTTGGCCAAGGGCAATGAGCAGTTCTTC. Amino acids: CASSLAKGNEQFF.

Details on this clonotype: A much larger clone sits a single nucleotide away, making a read error possible. The chain is built from TRBV6-6 and TRBJ2-7; D call uncertain. In germline, CDR1 is MNHNY, CDR2 SVGAGI (reference sequence). This CDR3 region has 16 residues. The CDR3 nucleotides are TGTGCCAGCAGTTACTCCGCCCTTCCCGGCTCCTACGAGCAGTGCTTC. This sequence encodes CASSYSALPGSYEQCF.

This clonotype was recorded many times. This chain joins TRBV6-2 or TRBV6-3 and TRBJ2-6; D possibly corresponds to TRBD1 (5 bases). The V and J ends lost 7 bases and 0 bases respectively, with 10 bases between them. Looked up from germline, CDR1 is MNHEY and CDR2 is SVGEGT. The CDR3 runs 15 residues. The CDR3 DNA sequence: TGTGCCAGCACTGGGGCGAGCTCTGGGGCCAACGTCCTGACTTTC. Amino acid sequence: CASTGASSGANVLTF.

The chain combines TRBV5-1 with TRBJ1-6, with D tentatively TRBD1 (6 bases). Germline CDR1 and CDR2: SGHRS and YFSETQ. The CDR3 length is 14 residues. Between the trimmed V and J ends, which lost 0 bases and 5 bases, there was a span of 6 bases. The DNA for the CDR3 is TGCGCCAGCAGCTTGGAGGGGGATAATTCACCCCTCCACTTT. This gives the protein CASSLEGDNSPLHF.

The rearrangement joins TRBV19 to TRBJ2-2; no reliable D call. Between the trimmed V and J ends, which lost 4 bases and 1 base, there was a span of 7 bases. The CDR3 has 14 amino acids. The germline V gene has CDR1 LNHDA and CDR2 SQIVND (reference sequence). CDR3 loop: CASSTPRNTGELFF. The CDR3 nucleotides read TGTGCCAGTAGTACCCCGCGGAACACCGGGGAGCTGTTTTTT.

The V call is TRBV19, the J call TRBJ2-7, with TRBD1 matching over 9 bases. In germline, CDR1 is LNHDA, CDR2 SQIVND (reference sequence). This CDR3 comprises 15 residues. Unmatched junction bases numbered 5, after V lost 3 bases and J lost 2 bases. Written as DNA, the CDR3 is TGTGCCAGTAGTATGAAGGGGGACAGGGCCTACGAGCAGTACTTC. The encoded protein is CASSMKGDRAYEQYF.

The chain uses TRBV19 and TRBJ1-4; 8 positions match TRBD1. This CDR3 region has 14 residues. The germline V gene encodes CDR1 LNHDA and CDR2 SQIVND (reference sequence). The CDR3 DNA sequence: TGTGCGATCAGAGGGGGACAGGCGAATGAAAAACTGTTTTTT. Its protein is CAIRGGQANEKLFF.

This clonotype was picked up one time. Given a much more abundant clone one base away, this may be a read error. The conserved final phenylalanine or tryptophan is absent from the CDR3, which likely points to a read error. V and J are TRBV7-6 and TRBJ2-5; D is possibly TRBD1 (6 bases). Germline V CDR1 and CDR2: SGHVS, FNYEAQ. With 6 bases removed from V and 1 base from J, the gap between germline ends came to 18 bases. The CDR3 contains 16 residues. CDR3 nucleotide sequence: TGTGCCAGCAGTTTTACCAGGGGCCCCCTCCAAGAGACCCAGTACCTC. Translated, it gives CASSFTRGPLQETQYL.

In this sample, this clonotype turned up a few times. The chain links TRBV5-1 to TRBJ1-6, with D unclear. This CDR3 has 15 residues. The V gene's germline CDR1 is SGHRS and CDR2 YFSETQ. The germline V and J ends were trimmed by 0 bases and 6 bases, with 10 bases remaining between them. The CDR3, as DNA: TGCGCCAGCAGCTTGGACGCAGGACGTAATTCACCCCTCCACTTT. Translation gives CASSLDAGRNSPLHF.

This clonotype appeared many times. The chain joins TRBV7-2 to TRBJ2-2; 10 nucleotides agree with TRBD1. CDR3 size: 16 residues. CDR1 is SGHTA, CDR2 FQGNSA, per germline. With V trimmed by 4 bases and J by 4 bases, 6 bases remained unmatched. Here the CDR3 reads CASSSRQGAITGELFF. The CDR3 region has the DNA TGTGCCAGCAGCTCCCGACAGGGGGCGATCACCGGGGAGCTGTTTTTT.

The chain couples TRBV19 to TRBJ2-2, with 8 bases identical to TRBD2. This CDR3 spans 14 amino acids. Germline CDR1 is LNHDA and CDR2 is SQIVND (reference sequence). The V and J ends lost 7 bases and 3 bases, in that order; junction bases with no gene match: 4. The CDR3 DNA reads as TGTGCCAGTACCGGGGGGGGGGACACCGGGGAGCTGTTTTTT. Amino acid sequence: CASTGGGDTGELFF. Supplemented by reference TRBV19 and TRBJ2-2, the full variable domain reads DGGITQSPKYLFRKEGQNVTLSCEQNLNHDAMYWYRQDPGQGLRLIYYSQIVNDFQKGDIAEGYSVSREKKESFPLTVTSAQKNPTAFYLCASTGGGDTGELFFGEGSRLTVL.